The entry below gives a single T cell receptor beta chain sequence along with its context. In TCRdb, the PCR reads were re-called with MiXCR into one record per CDR3 protein. The data contain around 460,000 distinct CDR3 sequences, about 20% of them singletons. This sample is drawn from a study of molecular identifiers for immune sequencing clone quantification. V shed 10 bases, J shed 5 bases, and the junction held 15 bases outside the gene matches. CDR1 is LNHDA, CDR2 SQIVND, per germline (reference sequence). This CDR3 has 15 residues. Naive CD8 T cells were FACS-sorted by CD8+CD4-CCR7+CD45RA+ markers.

Sequenced: naive CD8+ T cells from blood, with Jurkat cell RNA spiked in. Indicated subset: FACS-sorted CD8+CD4-CCR7+CD45RA+ naive T cells. The chain joins TRBV19 to TRBJ2-5, with 8 positions matching TRBD2. The receptor was isolated from a human donor in good health. Some libraries in this study had Jurkat cell RNA spiked in. The CDR3 loop reads CATTNEGLGGETQYF. As DNA, the CDR3 is TGTGCCACCACGAATGAGGGACTAGGCGGGGAGACCCAGTACTTC.